The next 21 T cell receptor beta chains were all read from a single sample in a study of siplizumab effects on memory and regulatory T cells. TCRdb's table, derived via immunoSEQ multiplex PCR, lists solely in-frame clones and lacks some. Of tens of thousands of clones listed, 91% are singletons. The sequenced sample consisted of CD8+ T cells sorted from blood. The receptors derive from a human donor in good health.

This sequence joins TRBV5-1 and TRBJ2-7; D gene unclear. This CDR3 has 14 residues. Germline V lookup: CDR1 SGHRS, CDR2 YFSETQ. Trimming removed 6 bases from V and 5 bases from J, with 18 bases in between. The CDR3 nucleotides read TGCGCCAGCACCCCGGTCGAAGGGTTGAACGAGCAGTACTTC. This sequence encodes CASTPVEGLNEQYF.

The gene calls are TRBV7-9 and TRBJ2-6; D is perhaps TRBD1 (6 bases). CDR1 SEHNR and CDR2 FQNEAQ come from the germline V gene (reference sequence). The V and J ends lost 11 bases and 2 bases respectively, with 16 bases between them. The CDR3 covers 15 residues. The CDR3: CAATGDATGANVLTF. CDR3 sequence (DNA): TGTGCCGCGACAGGAGATGCCACTGGGGCCAACGTCCTGACTTTC.

This chain links TRBV10-3 with TRBJ2-1; possible D gene TRBD1, 6 bases. From germline, CDR1 is ENHRY and CDR2 SYGVKD. The CDR3 consists of 14 residues. Trimming took 2 bases from V and 4 from J, leaving 9 bases between them. This chain's CDR3 is CAISEGGVYNEQFF. As DNA, the CDR3 is TGTGCCATCAGTGAGGGGGGCGTATACAATGAGCAGTTCTTC.

This clone has only a few counts. The chain joins TRBV9 to TRBJ2-2, with 10 bases that match TRBD2. Germline-derived CDR1 and CDR2 are SGDLS and YYNGEE. Trimming cost V 4 bases and J 0 bases; bases outside gene matches: 0. The CDR3 spans 15 residues. The CDR3 region has the DNA TGTGCCAGCAGCACTAGCGGGACGAACACCGGGGAGCTGTTTTTT. Residues: CASSTSGTNTGELFF.

The rearrangement joins TRBV13 to TRBJ2-1; TRBD1 matches at 9 bases. The V segment lost 5 bases and the J segment 8 bases; nucleotides outside the gene matches: 10. This CDR3 comprises 15 residues. Germline V gene lookup returns CDR1 PRHDT and CDR2 FYEKMQ (reference sequence). For the CDR3, the DNA is TGTGCCAGCAGCACCCGGGGACAGGGAGGCGATGAGCAGTTCTTC. It encodes CASSTRGQGGDEQFF.

This chain uses TRBV11-2 with TRBJ2-1, with D maybe TRBD1 (5 bases). Germline V gene lookup returns CDR1 SGHAT and CDR2 FQNNGV. CDR3 length equals 14 residues. Trimming removed 5 bases at V and 2 bases at J, with 10 bases between. CDR3 nucleotide sequence: TGTGCCAGCAGCCCCCTGACAGCCTACAATGAGCAGTTCTTC. Protein sequence: CASSPLTAYNEQFF.

The chain combines TRBV7-9 with TRBJ2-5; tentative D call: TRBD2 (6 bases). The closer fit of TRBJ2-7 to the DNA end suggests the J call may be wrong. In germline, CDR1 is SEHNR, CDR2 FQNEAQ (reference sequence). This CDR3 has 15 amino acids. The CDR3 is CASSLGLGSSYEQYF. The CDR3 coding sequence is TGTGCCAGCAGCTTAGGACTAGGCAGCTCTTACGAGCAGTACTTC.

The J gene is TRBJ1-3, the V gene TRBV30; D remains unclear. The germline CDR1 and CDR2 sequences are GTSNPN and SVGIG (reference sequence). Trimming took off 5 bases at V and 3 bases at J, with 11 bases between the two ends. This CDR3 has 13 residues. The CDR3 nucleotides are TGTGCCTGGGGGGAAGCAGTTGGAAACACCATATATTTT. Its protein is CAWGEAVGNTIYF.

The chain has TRBV7-2 and TRBJ1-1, with D unclear. Germline values: CDR1 SGHTA, CDR2 FQGNSA. The CDR3 covers 16 residues. Trimming took 5 bases from V and 4 from J, leaving 20 bases between them. The CDR3 coding sequence is TGTGCCAGCAGCCTTCACTTCGGGGATTACGGCACTGAAGCTTTCTTT. It specifies CASSLHFGDYGTEAFF.

V is TRBV7-9 and J is TRBJ2-7; no reliable D call. Germline CDR1 SEHNR, CDR2 FQNEAQ (reference sequence). This CDR3 has 13 residues. Trimming removed 5 bases from V and 3 bases from J, with 11 bases in between. The CDR3 reads CASSRGSDYEQYF. The CDR3 bases are TGTGCCAGCAGCCGCGGATCCGACTACGAGCAGTACTTC. Using reference TRBV7-9 and TRBJ2-7 for the parts outside the CDR3, the full variable domain is DTGVSQNPRHKITKRGQNVTFRCDPISEHNRLYWYRQTLGQGPEFLTYFQNEAQLEKSRLLSDRFSAERPKGSFSTLEIQRTEQGDSAMYLCASSRGSDYEQYFGPGTRLTVT.

The chain is built from TRBV11-2 and TRBJ2-1, with D maybe TRBD2 (6 bases). CDR3 length: 14 residues. Germline-derived CDR1 and CDR2 are SGHAT and FQNNGV. V lost 0 bases and J lost 10, with 13 bases in between. The CDR3 loop reads CASSLELALQEQFF. For the CDR3, the DNA is TGTGCCAGCAGCTTAGAGCTAGCGTTGCAAGAGCAGTTCTTC.

This clone was counted between two and nine times. The V and J genes are TRBV7-9 and TRBJ2-7, with 10 bases that match TRBD1. Trimming took 3 bases from V and 5 from J; bases not matched to a gene: 7. This CDR3 region has 15 residues. Germline CDR1 SEHNR, CDR2 FQNEAQ (reference sequence). CDR3 region: CASSFTTGGPDEQYF. In DNA, the CDR3 is TGTGCCAGCAGCTTTACGACAGGGGGCCCTGACGAGCAGTACTTC. The full variable domain, in which reference TRBV7-9 and TRBJ2-7 provide the parts outside the CDR3, is DTGVSQNPRHKITKRGQNVTFRCDPISEHNRLYWYRQTLGQGPEFLTYFQNEAQLEKSRLLSDRFSAERPKGSFSTLEIQRTEQGDSAMYLCASSFTTGGPDEQYFGPGTRLTVT.

This chain joins TRBV7-2 and TRBJ1-1, with a weak D call TRBD1 (5 bases). The CDR3 spans 16 residues. Trimming cost V 1 base and J 2 bases, with 14 bases left between them. Germline V gives CDR1 SGHTA, CDR2 FQGNSA. The CDR3 sequence: CASSLVGAGGNTEAFF. CDR3 in DNA: TGTGCCAGCAGCTTAGTTGGGGCAGGAGGTAACACTGAAGCTTTCTTT.

This clone was seen only a few times. Other nucleotide sequences from this sample produce the same CDR3. The CDR3 protein is CASIEGTEAFF. CDR3 DNA: TGTGCCAGCATCGAGGGGACTGAAGCTTTCTTT. The chain joins TRBV2 to TRBJ1-1; a weak D match, TRBD1 (5 bases). The CDR3 totals 11 residues. Per the germline V gene, CDR1 is SNHLY and CDR2 is FYNNEI. Trimming shortened V by 7 bases and J by 5 bases, and 8 bases separated the two germline ends.

This chain uses TRBV19 with TRBJ2-5, with 12 bases matching TRBD2. This CDR3 has 19 amino acids. With V trimmed by 4 bases and J by 4 bases, 16 bases remained unmatched. The germline V gene has CDR1 LNHDA and CDR2 SQIVND (reference sequence). In DNA form, the CDR3 reads TGTGCCAGTAGTACCGGAGACGCCAAAGGACTAGCGGGGACAGAGACCCAGTACTTC. Amino acid sequence: CASSTGDAKGLAGTETQYF.

This clone is a singleton in its sample. The chain combines TRBV27 with TRBJ2-1; no firm D call. CDR1 MNHEY and CDR2 SMNVEV come from the germline V gene (reference sequence). V was pared by 0 bases and J by 4 bases, with 10 bases between. The CDR3 is 15 amino acids. This CDR3 is CASSLSRPLYNEQFF. As DNA, the CDR3 is TGTGCCAGCAGTTTATCCCGACCCCTGTACAATGAGCAGTTCTTC.

The V and J genes are TRBV2 and TRBJ2-2, with TRBD1 matching over 9 bases. The CDR3 consists of 14 residues. With 6 bases clipped from V and 6 bases from J, the junction kept 5 bases outside the gene matches. Germline values: CDR1 SNHLY, CDR2 FYNNEI. The CDR3 nucleotides read TGTGCCAGCAGCGGGACAGGGTCGTCCGGGGAGCTGTTTTTT. The encoded protein is CASSGTGSSGELFF.

This clone was observed a few times. This rearrangement joins TRBV6-5 to TRBJ1-2; D gene uncertain. Germline-derived CDR1 and CDR2 are MNHEY and SVGAGI. With 0 bases removed from V and 11 bases from J, the gap between germline ends came to 13 bases. The CDR3 sequence is 13 residues long. Written as DNA, the CDR3 is TGTGCCAGCAGTTACTCGGAGTCAGCCTCATACACCTTC. Its translation: CASSYSESASYTF.

This clone was seen a single time. The chain links TRBV2 to TRBJ2-3; no definite D call. There are 13 residues in the CDR3. V shed 6 bases and J shed 0 bases, with 7 bases lying between them. From germline, CDR1 is SNHLY and CDR2 FYNNEI. CDR3 DNA sequence: TGTGCCAGCAGGCCCGGTAGCACAGATACGCAGTATTTT. It translates to CASRPGSTDTQYF.

The chain employs TRBV27 and TRBJ1-5; tentatively, D is TRBD1 (5 bases). Germline CDR1 reads MNHEY; CDR2 reads SMNVEV (reference sequence). Trimming removed 2 bases from V and 3 bases from J, with 14 bases in between. The CDR3 totals 16 residues. The CDR3 DNA is TGTGCCAGCAGTTTAAGCAGGGTGGCTGACAATCAGCCCCAGCATTTT. Amino acids: CASSLSRVADNQPQHF.

This rearrangement joins TRBV27 to TRBJ2-7; the D gene is possibly TRBD1 (6 bases). CDR1 and CDR2 from the germline V gene are MNHEY and SMNVEV (reference sequence). The V end lost 6 bases, the J end lost 2 bases, and 14 bases lay between the germline ends. CDR3 length: 14 amino acids. This CDR3 is CASRGGQKTYEQYF. The CDR3 DNA sequence: TGTGCCAGCAGAGGAGGACAGAAAACCTACGAGCAGTACTTC.